The source of this T cell receptor beta chain is a study of T-cell memory formation after mild COVID-19. Regarding the study as a whole: Clonal second-wave expansions that peaked on day 37 had unconfirmed SARS-CoV-2 specificity.

This clonotype was counted a few times. The antigen is undetermined. Constant-segment primers served in 5'RACE that generated TCR alpha and TCR beta cDNA libraries bearing sample barcodes and UMIs. TCRdb analysed the 5' RACE reads with MiXCR anew, one entry per CDR3 protein. The sample has 350,000 to 450,000 distinct CDR3 sequences, about 20% seen once. Germline V gene lookup returns CDR1 ENHRY and CDR2 SYGVKD. V was cut by 6 bases and J by 2 bases, with 8 bases left in between. The length of the CDR3 is 12 residues. The sequenced sample was PBMCs or a T cell subset sorted from them (not recorded which). J is TRBJ2-7 and V is TRBV10-3; possible D gene TRBD1, 5 bases. The sequence derives from an adult woman who had mild COVID-19 (a few samples of this study predate the infection). Cell type and time point are not known. The CDR3, as DNA: TGTGCCATCAGGGACAATGCCTACGAGCAGTACTTC. This encodes CAIRDNAYEQYF.